This T cell receptor (beta chain) was recorded in a study of graft-versus-host responses after intestinal transplantation. Study details: Each patient got anti-thymocyte globulin induction, then tacrolimus and steroids for around three years.

Study observations and caveats: Recipient-marrow GvH clones were detected, some having first appeared in ileum or blood.

In the case of this clone: What it binds is unknown.

Germline V gene data show CDR1 as MDHEN and CDR2 as SYDVKM. Trimming removed 1 base at V and 0 bases at J, with 6 bases between. CDR3 size: 15 residues. Some clones are missing from TCRdb's copy, which holds only in-frame ones; the method was immunoSEQ multiplex PCR. The sample lists some 120,000 clones; approximately 92% were seen once. The TCR comes from a human donor who was the organ donor for an intestinal transplant. The chain recombines TRBV28 with TRBJ1-4; no reliable D call. The sample here was unstimulated CD4+ T cells sorted from spleen or lymph node cells, taken before transplant. Here the CDR3 reads CASSLFLATNEKLFF. The CDR3 DNA is TGTGCCAGCAGTTTATTCTTAGCAACTAATGAAAAACTGTTTTTT.